This TCR beta chain was observed in a study of siplizumab effects on memory and regulatory T cells. Only in-frame clones appear in the TCRdb table, and some are missing; sequencing was by immunoSEQ multiplex PCR. The data hold 65,000 to 90,000 clones, with 93% observed a single time. The source is a human donor in good health. The sample consisted of CD8+ T cells sorted from blood.

The chain's CDR3 is CASSDSDMTEAFF. CDR3 in DNA: TGTGCCAGCAGTGACTCGGACATGACTGAAGCTTTCTTT. The V gene is TRBV6-4, the J gene TRBJ1-1; D possibly corresponds to TRBD1 (5 bases). V was shortened by 0 bases and J by 5 bases, with 7 bases between the two germline ends. CDR1 MRHNA and CDR2 SNTAGT come from the germline V gene. This CDR3 comprises 13 residues.